This T cell receptor beta chain derives from a study of blood T cell repertoires in COVID-19. The wider study: Researchers got acute and convalescent COVID-19 samples from the United States, Italy and Spain. PBMCs, B-cell-depleted T cells, or T cells were the source of the cDNA or gDNA that made up the material.

In the study's own analysis: Nucleated cell number was recorded as an estimate derived from reference gene primer amplification. This table comes from immunoSEQ multiplex PCR, and its TCRdb copy is limited to in-frame clones, with some not included. Clone size and the V and J calls come from that table; the DNA yielded D and trimming. The sample contains approximately 250,000 clones, 80% to 90% of which appear only once. The CDR3 spans 14 residues. CDR1 is SGHVS, CDR2 FQNEAQ, per germline. J gave up 5 bases and V 1 base, and 5 bases lay outside the gene matches. This chain joins TRBV7-8 and TRBJ2-7, with 7 bases matching TRBD2. The material sequenced was peripheral blood. The receptor's source is a man aged 40-55 years with acute or convalescent COVID-19. The CDR3 sequence: CASSLGGRGNEQYF. CDR3 coding DNA: TGTGCCAGCAGCTTAGGTGGGCGGGGGAACGAGCAGTACTTC.